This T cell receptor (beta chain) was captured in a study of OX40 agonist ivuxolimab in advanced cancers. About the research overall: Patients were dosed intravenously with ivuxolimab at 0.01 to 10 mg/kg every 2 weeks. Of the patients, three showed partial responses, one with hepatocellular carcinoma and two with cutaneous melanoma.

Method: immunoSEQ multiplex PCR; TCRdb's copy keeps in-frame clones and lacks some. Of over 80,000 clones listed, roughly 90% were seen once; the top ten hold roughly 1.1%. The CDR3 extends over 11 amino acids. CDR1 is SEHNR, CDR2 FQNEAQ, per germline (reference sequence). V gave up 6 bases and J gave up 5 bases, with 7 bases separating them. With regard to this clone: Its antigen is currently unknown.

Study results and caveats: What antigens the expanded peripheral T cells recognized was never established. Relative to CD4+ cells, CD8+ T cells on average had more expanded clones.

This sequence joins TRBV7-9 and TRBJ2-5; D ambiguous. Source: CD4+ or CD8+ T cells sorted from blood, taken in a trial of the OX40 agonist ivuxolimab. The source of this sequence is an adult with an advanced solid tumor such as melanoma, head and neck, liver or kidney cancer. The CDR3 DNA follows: TGTGCCAGCAGTCACGGTGAGACCCAGTACTTC. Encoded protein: CASSHGETQYF.